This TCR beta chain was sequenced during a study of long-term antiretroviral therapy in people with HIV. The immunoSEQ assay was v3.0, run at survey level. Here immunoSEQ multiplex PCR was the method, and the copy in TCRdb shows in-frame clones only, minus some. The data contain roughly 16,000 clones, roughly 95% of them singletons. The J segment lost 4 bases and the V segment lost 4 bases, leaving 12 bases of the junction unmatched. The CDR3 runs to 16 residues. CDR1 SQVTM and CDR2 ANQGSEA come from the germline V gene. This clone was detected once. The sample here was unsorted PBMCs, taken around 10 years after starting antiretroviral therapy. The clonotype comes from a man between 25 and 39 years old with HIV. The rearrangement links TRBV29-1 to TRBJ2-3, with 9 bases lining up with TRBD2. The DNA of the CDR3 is TGCAGCGTTGGGGAGCGGGGGGCCGCGGTCCCAGATACGCAGTATTTT. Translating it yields CSVGERGAAVPDTQYF.